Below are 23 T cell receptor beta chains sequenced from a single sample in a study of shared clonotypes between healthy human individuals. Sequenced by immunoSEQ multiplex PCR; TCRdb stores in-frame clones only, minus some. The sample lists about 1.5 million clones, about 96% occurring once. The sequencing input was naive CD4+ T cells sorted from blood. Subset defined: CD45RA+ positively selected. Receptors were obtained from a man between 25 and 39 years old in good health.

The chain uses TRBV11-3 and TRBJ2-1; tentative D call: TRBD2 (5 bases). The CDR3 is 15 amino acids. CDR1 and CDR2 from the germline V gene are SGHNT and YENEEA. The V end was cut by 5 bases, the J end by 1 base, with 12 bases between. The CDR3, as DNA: TGTGCCAGCAGCCCCGGCGAGGGATCCTACAATGAGCAGTTCTTC. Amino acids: CASSPGEGSYNEQFF.

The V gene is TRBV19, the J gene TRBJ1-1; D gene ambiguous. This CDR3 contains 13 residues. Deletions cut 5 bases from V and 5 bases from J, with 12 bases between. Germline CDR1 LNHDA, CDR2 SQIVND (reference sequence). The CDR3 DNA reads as TGTGCCAGTAGTCAGACCCGGGGAACTGAAGCTTTCTTT. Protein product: CASSQTRGTEAFF.

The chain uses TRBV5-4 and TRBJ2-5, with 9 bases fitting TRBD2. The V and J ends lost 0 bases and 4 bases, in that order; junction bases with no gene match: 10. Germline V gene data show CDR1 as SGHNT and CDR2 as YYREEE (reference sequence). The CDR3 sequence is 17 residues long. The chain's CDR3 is CASSLVTGTSLRETQYF. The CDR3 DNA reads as TGTGCCAGCAGCTTGGTCACCGGGACTAGCCTCCGAGAGACCCAGTACTTC.

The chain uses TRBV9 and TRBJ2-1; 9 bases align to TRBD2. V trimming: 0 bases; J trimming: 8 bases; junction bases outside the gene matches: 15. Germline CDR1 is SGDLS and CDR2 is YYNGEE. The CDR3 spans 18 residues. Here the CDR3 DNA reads TGTGCCAGCAGCGTAGCTCTGGATATGGCTAGCGGGATCCATGAGCAGTTCTTC. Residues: CASSVALDMASGIHEQFF.

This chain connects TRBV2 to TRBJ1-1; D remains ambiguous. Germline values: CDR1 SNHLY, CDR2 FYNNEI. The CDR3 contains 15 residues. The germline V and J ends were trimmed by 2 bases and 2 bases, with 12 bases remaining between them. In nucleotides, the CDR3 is TGTGCCAGCAGTGAATTCGAATCGGGAAACACTGAAGCTTTCTTT. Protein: CASSEFESGNTEAFF. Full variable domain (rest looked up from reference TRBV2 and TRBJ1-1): EPEVTQTPSHQVTQMGQEVILRCVPISNHLYFYWYRQILGQKVEFLVSFYNNEISEKSEIFDDQFSVERPDGSNFTLKIRSTKLEDSAMYFCASSEFESGNTEAFFGQGTRLTVV.

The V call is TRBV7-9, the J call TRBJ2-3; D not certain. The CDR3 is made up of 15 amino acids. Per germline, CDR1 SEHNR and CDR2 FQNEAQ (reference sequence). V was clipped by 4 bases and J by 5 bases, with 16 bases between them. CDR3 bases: TGTGCCAGCAGCTCCCTCAGTGTGACGGGAGATACGCAGTATTTT. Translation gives CASSSLSVTGDTQYF.

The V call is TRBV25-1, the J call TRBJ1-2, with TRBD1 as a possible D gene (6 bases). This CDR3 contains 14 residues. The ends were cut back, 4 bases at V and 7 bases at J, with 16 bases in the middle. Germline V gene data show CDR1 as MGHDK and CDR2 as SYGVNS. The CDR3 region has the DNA TGTGCCAGCAGTGCCCTTACAGGGTTGGCTGGCTACACCTTC. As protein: CASSALTGLAGYTF.

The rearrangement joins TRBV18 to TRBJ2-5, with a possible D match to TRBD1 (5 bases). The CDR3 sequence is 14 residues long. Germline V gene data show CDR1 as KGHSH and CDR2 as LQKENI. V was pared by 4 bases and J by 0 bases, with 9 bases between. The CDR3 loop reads CASSQGSYQETQYF. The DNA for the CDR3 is TGTGCCAGCTCACAGGGGTCGTACCAAGAGACCCAGTACTTC.

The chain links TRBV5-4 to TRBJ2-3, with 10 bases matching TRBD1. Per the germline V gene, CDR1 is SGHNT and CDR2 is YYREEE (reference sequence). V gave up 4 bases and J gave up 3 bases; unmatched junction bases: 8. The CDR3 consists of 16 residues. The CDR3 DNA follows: TGTGCCAGCAGCGACGACAGGGGGCCGGGGACAGATACGCAGTATTTT. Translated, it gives CASSDDRGPGTDTQYF. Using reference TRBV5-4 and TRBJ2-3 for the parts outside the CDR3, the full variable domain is ETGVTQSPTHLIKTRGQQVTLRCSSQSGHNTVSWYQQALGQGPQFIFQYYREEENGRGNFPPRFSGLQFPNYSSELNVNALELDDSALYLCASSDDRGPGTDTQYFGPGTRLTVL.

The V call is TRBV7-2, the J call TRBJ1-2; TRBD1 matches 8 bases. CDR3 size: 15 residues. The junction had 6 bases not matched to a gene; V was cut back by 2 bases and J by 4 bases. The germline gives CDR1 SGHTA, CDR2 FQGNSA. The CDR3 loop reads CASSLRGTGLYGYTF. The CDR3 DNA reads TGTGCCAGCAGCTTAAGGGGGACAGGCCTCTATGGCTACACCTTC.

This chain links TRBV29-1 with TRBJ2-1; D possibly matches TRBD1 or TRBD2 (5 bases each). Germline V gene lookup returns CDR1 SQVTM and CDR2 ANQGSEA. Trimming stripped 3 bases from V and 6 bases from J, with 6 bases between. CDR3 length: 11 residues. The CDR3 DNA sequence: TGCAGCGTTGAGAGGGGCAATGAGCAGTTCTTC. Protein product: CSVERGNEQFF.

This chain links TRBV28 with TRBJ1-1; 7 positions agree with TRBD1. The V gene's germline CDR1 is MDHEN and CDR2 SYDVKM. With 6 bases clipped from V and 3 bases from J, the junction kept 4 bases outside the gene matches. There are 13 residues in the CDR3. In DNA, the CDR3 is TGTGCCAGCAGATCACAGGGGTACACTGAAGCTTTCTTT. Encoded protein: CASRSQGYTEAFF.

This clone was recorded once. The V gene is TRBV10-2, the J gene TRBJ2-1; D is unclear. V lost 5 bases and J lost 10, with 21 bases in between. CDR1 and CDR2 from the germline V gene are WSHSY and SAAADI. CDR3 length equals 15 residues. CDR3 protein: CASSIVRSEASEQFF. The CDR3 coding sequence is TGCGCCAGCAGTATAGTAAGGAGCGAAGCGTCAGAGCAGTTCTTC.

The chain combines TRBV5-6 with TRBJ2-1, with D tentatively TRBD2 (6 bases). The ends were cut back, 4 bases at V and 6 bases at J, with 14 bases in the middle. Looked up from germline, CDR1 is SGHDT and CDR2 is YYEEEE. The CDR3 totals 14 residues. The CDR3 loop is CASSRPGAGNEQFF. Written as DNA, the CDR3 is TGTGCCAGCAGCCGCCCGGGAGCGGGCAATGAGCAGTTCTTC.

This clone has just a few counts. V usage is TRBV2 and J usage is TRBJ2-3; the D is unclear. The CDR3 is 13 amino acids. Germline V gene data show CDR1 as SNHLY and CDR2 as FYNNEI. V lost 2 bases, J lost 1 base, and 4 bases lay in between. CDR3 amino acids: CASSEQGTDTQYF. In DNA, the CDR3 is TGTGCCAGCAGTGAACAGGGCACAGATACGCAGTATTTT. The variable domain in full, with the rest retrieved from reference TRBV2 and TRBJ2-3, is EPEVTQTPSHQVTQMGQEVILRCVPISNHLYFYWYRQILGQKVEFLVSFYNNEISEKSEIFDDQFSVERPDGSNFTLKIRSTKLEDSAMYFCASSEQGTDTQYFGPGTRLTVL.

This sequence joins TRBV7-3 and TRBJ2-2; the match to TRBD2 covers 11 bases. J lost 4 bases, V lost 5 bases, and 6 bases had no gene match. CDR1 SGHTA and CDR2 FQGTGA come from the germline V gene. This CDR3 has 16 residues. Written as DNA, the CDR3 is TGTGCCAGCAGCAGTAGCGGGAGGGCGGGCACCGGGGAGCTGTTTTTT. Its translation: CASSSSGRAGTGELFF.

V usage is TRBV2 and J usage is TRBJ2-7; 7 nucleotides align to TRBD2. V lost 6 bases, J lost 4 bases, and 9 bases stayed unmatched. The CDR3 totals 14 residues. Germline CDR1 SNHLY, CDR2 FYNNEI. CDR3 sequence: CASRGTNGGYEQYF. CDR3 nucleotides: TGTGCCAGCAGAGGGACTAACGGAGGGTACGAGCAGTACTTC.

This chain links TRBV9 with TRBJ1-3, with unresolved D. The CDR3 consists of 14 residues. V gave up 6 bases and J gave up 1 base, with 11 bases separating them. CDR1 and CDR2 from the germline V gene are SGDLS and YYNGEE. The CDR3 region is CASKAGLSGNTIYF. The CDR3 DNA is TGTGCCAGCAAGGCGGGGTTATCTGGAAACACCATATATTTT. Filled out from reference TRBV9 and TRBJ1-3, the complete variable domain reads DSGVTQTPKHLITATGQRVTLRCSPRSGDLSVYWYQQSLDQGLQFLIQYYNGEERAKGNILERFSAQQFPDLHSELNLSSLELGDSALYFCASKAGLSGNTIYFGEGSWLTVV.

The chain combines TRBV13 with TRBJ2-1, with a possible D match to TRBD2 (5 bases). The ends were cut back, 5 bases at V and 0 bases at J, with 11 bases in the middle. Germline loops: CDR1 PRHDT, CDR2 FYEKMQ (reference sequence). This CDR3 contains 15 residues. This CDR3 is CASSDSESSYNEQFF. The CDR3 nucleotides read TGTGCCAGCAGCGATAGCGAGAGCTCCTACAATGAGCAGTTCTTC.

This CDR3 reads CAWSVISVGDNEQFF. In DNA, the CDR3 is TGTGCCTGGAGTGTTATTAGTGTTGGGGACAATGAGCAGTTCTTC. The chain couples TRBV30 to TRBJ2-1; no clear D gene. The CDR3 runs 15 residues. Trimming cost V 0 bases and J 5 bases, with 14 bases left between them. The V gene's germline CDR1 is GTSNPN and CDR2 SVGIG (reference sequence).

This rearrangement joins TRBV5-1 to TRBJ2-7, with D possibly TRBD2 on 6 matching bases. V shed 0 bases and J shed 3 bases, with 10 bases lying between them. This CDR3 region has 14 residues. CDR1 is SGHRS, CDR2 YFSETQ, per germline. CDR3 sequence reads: CASSLAREDYEQYF. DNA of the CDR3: TGCGCCAGCAGCTTGGCCAGGGAGGACTACGAGCAGTACTTC.

CDR3 sequence reads: CASSLGPIEGYNEQFF. DNA for the CDR3: TGTGCCAGCAGCTTAGGCCCCATCGAGGGCTACAATGAGCAGTTCTTC. The genes are TRBV7-9 and TRBJ2-1; possibly TRBD2 for D (5 bases). V was shortened by 1 base and J by 3 bases, with 13 bases between the two germline ends. Germline-derived CDR1 and CDR2 are SEHNR and FQNEAQ (reference sequence). There are 16 residues in the CDR3.

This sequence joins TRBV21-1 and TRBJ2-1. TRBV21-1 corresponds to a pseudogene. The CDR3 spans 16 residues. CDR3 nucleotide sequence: TGTGCCAGCAGCAAAGTCGGGTGGCAGGTTGGGGATGAGCAGTTCTTC. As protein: CASSKVGWQVGDEQFF.